A single sample gave rise to the 5 T cell receptor beta chains below, sequenced in a study of T cell changes during pregnancy in multiple sclerosis. Some clones are missing from TCRdb's copy, which holds only in-frame ones; the method was immunoSEQ multiplex PCR. The table records 40,000 or so clones, 88% of them present only once. Specimen: CD8+ T cells from peripheral blood mononuclear cells, collected in the third trimester of pregnancy. All receptors come from a female donor with multiple sclerosis, enrolled in a pregnancy study.

The chain recombines TRBV4-3 with TRBJ1-4; unclear D gene. Per germline, CDR1 LGHNA and CDR2 YSLEER. The CDR3 length is 15 residues. V was cut by 3 bases and J by 3 bases, with 11 bases left in between. The CDR3 nucleotides read TGCGCCAGCAGCCAGGGAGGGATATCTAATGAAAAACTGTTTTTT. It translates to CASSQGGISNEKLFF.

This chain joins TRBV27 and TRBJ2-7; 8 bases are shared with TRBD1. The CDR3 extends over 17 amino acids. Germline CDR1 is MNHEY and CDR2 is SMNVEV (reference sequence). Trimming took 4 bases from V and 2 from J; bases not matched to a gene: 13. The CDR3: CASSWAGVETGAYEQYF. The CDR3 DNA is TGTGCCAGCAGTTGGGCTGGTGTGGAGACAGGGGCCTACGAGCAGTACTTC.

This chain joins TRBV6-5 and TRBJ1-2; D might be TRBD1 (6 bases). Per the germline V gene, CDR1 is MNHEY and CDR2 is SVGAGI. V lost 5 bases to trimming and J lost 0 bases, with 13 bases between them. There are 15 residues in the CDR3. Written as DNA, the CDR3 is TGTGCCAGCAGTCCCCCGGGGGGGCCTAACTATGGCTACACCTTC. It translates to CASSPPGGPNYGYTF.

The chain combines TRBV5-4 with TRBJ1-1, with 7 positions matching TRBD1. The CDR3 has 12 residues. Germline trimming cut 2 bases from V and 10 bases from J; bases unmatched to any gene: 5. Germline CDR1 and CDR2: SGHNT and YYREEE (reference sequence). In DNA form, the CDR3 reads TGTGCCAGCAGCTTCGACGACAGGGTAGCTTTCTTT. This sequence encodes CASSFDDRVAFF.

V and J are TRBV7-2 and TRBJ2-3; 7 bases line up with TRBD2. J gave up 5 bases and V 5 bases, and 10 bases lay outside the gene matches. Germline V gene data show CDR1 as SGHTA and CDR2 as FQGNSA. CDR3 size: 15 residues. The CDR3, as DNA: TGTGCCAGCAGCCCAACGGGGGGTTATGTAGATACGCAGTATTTT. Its protein is CASSPTGGYVDTQYF.